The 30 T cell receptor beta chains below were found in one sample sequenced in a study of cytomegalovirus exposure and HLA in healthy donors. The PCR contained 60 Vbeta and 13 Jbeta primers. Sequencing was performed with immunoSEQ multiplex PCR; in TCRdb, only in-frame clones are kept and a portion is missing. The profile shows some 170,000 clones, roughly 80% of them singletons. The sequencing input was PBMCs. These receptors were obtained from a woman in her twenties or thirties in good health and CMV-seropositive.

CDR3 bases: TGTGCCAGCAGTTACCACAGGGATCAGCCCCAGCATTTT. Translated: CASSYHRDQPQHF. V gene TRBV6-6 combines with J gene TRBJ1-5, with a possible D match to TRBD1 (6 bases). There are 13 residues in the CDR3. Germline V gene lookup returns CDR1 MNHNY and CDR2 SVGAGI (reference sequence). Trimming took off 2 bases at V and 5 bases at J, with 7 bases between the two ends.

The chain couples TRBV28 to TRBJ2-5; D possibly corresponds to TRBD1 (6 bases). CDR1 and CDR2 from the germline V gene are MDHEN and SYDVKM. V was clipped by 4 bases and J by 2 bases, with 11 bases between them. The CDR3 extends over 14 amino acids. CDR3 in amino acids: CASSSGTLQETQYF. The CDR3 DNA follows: TGTGCCAGCAGTTCGGGGACACTTCAAGAGACCCAGTACTTC. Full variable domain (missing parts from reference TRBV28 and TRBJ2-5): DVKVTQSSRYLVKRTGEKVFLECVQDMDHENMFWYRQDPGLGLRLIYFSYDVKMKEKGDIPEGYSVSREKKERFSLILESASTNQTSMYLCASSSGTLQETQYFGPGTRLLVL.

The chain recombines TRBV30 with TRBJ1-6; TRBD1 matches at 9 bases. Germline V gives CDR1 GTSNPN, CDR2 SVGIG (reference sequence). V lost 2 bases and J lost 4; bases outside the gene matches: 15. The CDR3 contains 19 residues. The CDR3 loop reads CAWSPLPGQGRTYNSPLHF. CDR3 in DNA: TGTGCCTGGAGTCCCCTCCCGGGACAGGGCCGAACTTATAATTCACCCCTCCACTTT.

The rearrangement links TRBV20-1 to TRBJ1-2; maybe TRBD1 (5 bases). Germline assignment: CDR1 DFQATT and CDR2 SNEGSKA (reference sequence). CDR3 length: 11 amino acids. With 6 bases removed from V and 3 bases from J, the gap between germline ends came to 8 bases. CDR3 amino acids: CSAFRDYGYTF. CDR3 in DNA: TGCAGTGCGTTCAGGGACTATGGCTACACCTTC.

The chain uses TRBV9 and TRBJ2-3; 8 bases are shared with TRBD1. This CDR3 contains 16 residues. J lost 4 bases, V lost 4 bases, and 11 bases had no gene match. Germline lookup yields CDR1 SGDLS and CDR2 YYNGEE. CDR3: CASSTGPQGAPDTQYF. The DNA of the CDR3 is TGTGCCAGCAGCACCGGACCTCAGGGGGCCCCAGATACGCAGTATTTT. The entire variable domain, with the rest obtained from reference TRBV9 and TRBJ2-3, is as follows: DSGVTQTPKHLITATGQRVTLRCSPRSGDLSVYWYQQSLDQGLQFLIQYYNGEERAKGNILERFSAQQFPDLHSELNLSSLELGDSALYFCASSTGPQGAPDTQYFGPGTRLTVL.

CDR3 coding DNA: TGTGCCAGCAGCTTAACGCCACAGGGGGCGCGGTACTTC. Protein product: CASSLTPQGARYF. The chain couples TRBV7-3 to TRBJ2-7; 9 positions agree with TRBD1. CDR1 is SGHTA and CDR2 is FQGTGA in the germline V gene. CDR3 length: 13 residues. V lost 0 bases and J lost 12; bases outside the gene matches: 6. The variable domain in full, completed from reference TRBV7-3 and TRBJ2-7, reads GAGVSQTPSNKVTEKGKYVELRCDPISGHTALYWYRQSLGQGPEFLIYFQGTGAADDSGLPNDRFFAVRPEGSVSTLKIQRTERGDSAVYLCASSLTPQGARYFGPGTRLTVT.

The CDR3 loop reads CASSRTWGVYEQYF. The CDR3 DNA reads TGTGCCAGCAGCCGAACGTGGGGGGTCTACGAGCAGTACTTC. This chain connects TRBV6-5 to TRBJ2-7; weak D call: TRBD2 (6 bases). Trimming stripped 6 bases from V and 3 bases from J, with 15 bases between. CDR3 length: 14 residues. The germline V gene encodes CDR1 MNHEY and CDR2 SVGAGI.

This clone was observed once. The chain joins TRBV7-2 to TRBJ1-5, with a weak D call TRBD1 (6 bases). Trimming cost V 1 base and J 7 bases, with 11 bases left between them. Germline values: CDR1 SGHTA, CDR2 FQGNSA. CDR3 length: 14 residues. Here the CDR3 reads CASSLDSGAQPQHF. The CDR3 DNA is TGTGCCAGCAGCTTAGATTCAGGGGCGCAGCCCCAGCATTTT.

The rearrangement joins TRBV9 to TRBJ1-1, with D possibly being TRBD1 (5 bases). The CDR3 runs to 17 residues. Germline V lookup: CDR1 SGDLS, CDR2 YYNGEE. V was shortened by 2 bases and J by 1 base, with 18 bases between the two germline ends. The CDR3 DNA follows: TGTGCCAGCAGCGTTCGGGGCGGAGGGGCTACGAACACTGAAGCTTTCTTT. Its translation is CASSVRGGGATNTEAFF. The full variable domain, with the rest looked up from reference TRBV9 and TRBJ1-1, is DSGVTQTPKHLITATGQRVTLRCSPRSGDLSVYWYQQSLDQGLQFLIQYYNGEERAKGNILERFSAQQFPDLHSELNLSSLELGDSALYFCASSVRGGGATNTEAFFGQGTRLTVV.

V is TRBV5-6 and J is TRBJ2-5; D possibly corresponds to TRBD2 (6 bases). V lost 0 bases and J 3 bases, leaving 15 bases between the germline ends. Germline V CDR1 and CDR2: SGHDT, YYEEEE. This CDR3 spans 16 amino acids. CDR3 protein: CASSLAVRSGEETQYF. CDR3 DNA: TGTGCCAGCAGCTTGGCCGTCAGATCGGGGGAAGAGACCCAGTACTTC.

CDR3 in DNA: TGTGCCAGTAGTATAAGGAGGAGAGACTATGGCTACACCTTC. The encoded protein is CASSIRRRDYGYTF. This chain joins TRBV19 and TRBJ1-2; D remains ambiguous. The V gene lost 2 bases and the J gene lost 3 bases, with 10 bases spanning the gap. This CDR3 contains 14 residues. The germline V gene encodes CDR1 LNHDA and CDR2 SQIVND (reference sequence).

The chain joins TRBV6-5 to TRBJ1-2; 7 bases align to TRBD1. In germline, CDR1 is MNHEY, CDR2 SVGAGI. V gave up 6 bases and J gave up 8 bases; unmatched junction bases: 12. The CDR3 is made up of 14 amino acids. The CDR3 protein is CASRELDRVGGYTF. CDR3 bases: TGTGCCAGCAGAGAACTTGACAGGGTAGGCGGCTACACCTTC.

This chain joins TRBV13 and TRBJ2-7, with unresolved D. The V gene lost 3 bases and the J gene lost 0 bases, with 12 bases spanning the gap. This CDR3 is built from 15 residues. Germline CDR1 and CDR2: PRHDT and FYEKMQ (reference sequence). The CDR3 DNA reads TGTGCCAGCAGCTTTAGCCTTACAAGCTCCTACGAGCAGTACTTC. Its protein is CASSFSLTSSYEQYF.

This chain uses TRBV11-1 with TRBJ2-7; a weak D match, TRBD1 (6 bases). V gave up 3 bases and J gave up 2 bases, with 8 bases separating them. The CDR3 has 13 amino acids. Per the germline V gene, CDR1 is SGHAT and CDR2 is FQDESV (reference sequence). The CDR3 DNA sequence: TGTGCCAGCAGCTTTGGACAGACCTACGAGCAGTACTTC. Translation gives CASSFGQTYEQYF.

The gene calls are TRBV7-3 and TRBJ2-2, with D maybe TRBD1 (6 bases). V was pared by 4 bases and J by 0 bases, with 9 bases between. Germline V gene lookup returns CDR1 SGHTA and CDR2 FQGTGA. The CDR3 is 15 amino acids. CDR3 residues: CASSSDRSNTGELFF. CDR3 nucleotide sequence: TGTGCCAGCAGCTCTGACAGGTCGAACACCGGGGAGCTGTTTTTT.

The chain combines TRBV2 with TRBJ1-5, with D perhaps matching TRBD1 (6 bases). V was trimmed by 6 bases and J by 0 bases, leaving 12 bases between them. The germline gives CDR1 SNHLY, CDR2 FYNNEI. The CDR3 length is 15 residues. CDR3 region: CASSLQGNSNQPQHF. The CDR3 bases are TGTGCCAGCAGCCTACAGGGAAATAGCAATCAGCCCCAGCATTTT.

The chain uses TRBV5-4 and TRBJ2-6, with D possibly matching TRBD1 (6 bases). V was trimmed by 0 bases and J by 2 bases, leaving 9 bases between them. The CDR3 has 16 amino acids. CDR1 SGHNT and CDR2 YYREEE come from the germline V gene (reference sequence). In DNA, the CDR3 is TGTGCCAGCAGCTTGGGACAGGCGCCTGGGGCCAACGTCCTGACTTTC. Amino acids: CASSLGQAPGANVLTF.

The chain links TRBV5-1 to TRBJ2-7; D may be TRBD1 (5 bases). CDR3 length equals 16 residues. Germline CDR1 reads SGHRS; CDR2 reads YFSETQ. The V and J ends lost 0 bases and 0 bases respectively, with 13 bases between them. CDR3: CASSLDLMTASYEQYF. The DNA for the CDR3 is TGCGCCAGCAGCTTGGATTTAATGACAGCCTCCTACGAGCAGTACTTC.

CDR3 coding DNA: TGCGCCAGCAGCTTGCAGCCGGGGAACACTGAAGCTTTCTTT. Protein sequence: CASSLQPGNTEAFF. The genes are TRBV5-1 and TRBJ1-1; D is undetermined. Trimming pared 1 base from V and 1 base from J, leaving 8 bases between. Germline CDR1 and CDR2: SGHRS and YFSETQ. The CDR3 loop spans 14 amino acids. The full variable domain, completed using reference TRBV5-1 and TRBJ1-1, is KAGVTQTPRYLIKTRGQQVTLSCSPISGHRSVSWYQQTPGQGLQFLFEYFSETQRNKGNFPGRFSGRQFSNSRSEMNVSTLELGDSALYLCASSLQPGNTEAFFGQGTRLTVV.

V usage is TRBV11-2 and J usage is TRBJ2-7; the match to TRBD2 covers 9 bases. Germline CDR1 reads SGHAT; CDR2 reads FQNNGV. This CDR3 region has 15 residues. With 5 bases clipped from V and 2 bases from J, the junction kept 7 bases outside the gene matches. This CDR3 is CASSPLAGKTYEQYF. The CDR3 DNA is TGTGCCAGCAGCCCACTAGCGGGTAAGACCTACGAGCAGTACTTC.

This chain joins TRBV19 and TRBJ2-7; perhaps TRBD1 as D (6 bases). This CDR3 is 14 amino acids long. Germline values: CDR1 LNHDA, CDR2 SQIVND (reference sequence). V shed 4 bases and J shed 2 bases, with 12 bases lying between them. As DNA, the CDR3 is TGTGCCAGTAGTACCCAGACAGGTACCTACGAGCAGTACTTC. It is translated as CASSTQTGTYEQYF.

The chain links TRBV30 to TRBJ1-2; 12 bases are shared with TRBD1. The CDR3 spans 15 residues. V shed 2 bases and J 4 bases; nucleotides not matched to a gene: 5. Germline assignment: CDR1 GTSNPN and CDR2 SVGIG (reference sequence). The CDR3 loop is CAWSRGGQGAYGYTF. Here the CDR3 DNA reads TGTGCCTGGAGTAGGGGGGGACAGGGGGCCTATGGCTACACCTTC.

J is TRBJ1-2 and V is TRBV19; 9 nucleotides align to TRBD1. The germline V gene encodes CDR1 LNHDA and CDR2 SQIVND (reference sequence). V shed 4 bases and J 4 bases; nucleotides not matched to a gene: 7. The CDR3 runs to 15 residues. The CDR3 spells CASSRTGAAIYGYTF. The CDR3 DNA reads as TGTGCCAGTAGTAGGACAGGGGCTGCGATCTATGGCTACACCTTC.

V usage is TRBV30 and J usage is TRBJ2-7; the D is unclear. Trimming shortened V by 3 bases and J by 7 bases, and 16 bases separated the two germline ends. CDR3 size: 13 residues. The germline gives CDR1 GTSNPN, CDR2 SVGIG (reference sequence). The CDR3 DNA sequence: TGTGCCTGGAGCTTTGGAGAAAGGAGTGAGCAGTACTTC. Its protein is CAWSFGERSEQYF. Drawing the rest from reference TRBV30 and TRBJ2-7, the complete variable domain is SQTIHQWPATLVQPVGSPLSLECTVEGTSNPNLYWYRQAAGRGLQLLFYSVGIGQISSEVPQNLSASRPQDRQFILSSKKLLLSDSGFYLCAWSFGERSEQYFGPGTRLTVT.

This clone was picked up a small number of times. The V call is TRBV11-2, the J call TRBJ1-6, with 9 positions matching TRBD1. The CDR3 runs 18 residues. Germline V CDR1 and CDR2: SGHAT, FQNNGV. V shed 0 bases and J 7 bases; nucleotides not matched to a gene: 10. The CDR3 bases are TGTGCCAGCAGCTTAGATCCGGGACAGGGAAACGTAAATTCACCCCTCCACTTT. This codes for CASSLDPGQGNVNSPLHF.

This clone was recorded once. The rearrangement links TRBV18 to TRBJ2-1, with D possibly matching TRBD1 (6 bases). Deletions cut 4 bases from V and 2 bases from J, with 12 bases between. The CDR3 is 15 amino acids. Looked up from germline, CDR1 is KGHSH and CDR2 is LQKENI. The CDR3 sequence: CASSQTGYPYNEQFF. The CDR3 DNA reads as TGTGCCAGCTCACAGACAGGTTATCCCTACAATGAGCAGTTCTTC. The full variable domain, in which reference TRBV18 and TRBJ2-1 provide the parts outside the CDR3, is NAGVMQNPRHLVRRRGQEARLRCSPMKGHSHVYWYRQLPEEGLKFMVYLQKENIIDESGMPKERFSAEFPKEGPSILRIQQVVRGDSAAYFCASSQTGYPYNEQFFGPGTRLTVL.

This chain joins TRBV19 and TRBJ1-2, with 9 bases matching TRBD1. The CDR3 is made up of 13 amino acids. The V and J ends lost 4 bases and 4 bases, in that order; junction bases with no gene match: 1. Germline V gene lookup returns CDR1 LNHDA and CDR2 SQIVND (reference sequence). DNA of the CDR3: TGTGCCAGTAGTACGGGACAGGGCTATGGCTACACCTTC. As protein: CASSTGQGYGYTF.

The CDR3 sequence is CASSLRQGAEAFF. The CDR3 DNA reads as TGTGCCAGCAGCTTAAGGCAGGGGGCTGAAGCTTTCTTT. This chain links TRBV7-2 with TRBJ1-1; 7 nucleotides align to TRBD1. The CDR3 covers 13 residues. The V gene's germline CDR1 is SGHTA and CDR2 FQGNSA. After removal of 2 bases from V and 6 bases from J, the junction contained 3 bases not matched to a gene.

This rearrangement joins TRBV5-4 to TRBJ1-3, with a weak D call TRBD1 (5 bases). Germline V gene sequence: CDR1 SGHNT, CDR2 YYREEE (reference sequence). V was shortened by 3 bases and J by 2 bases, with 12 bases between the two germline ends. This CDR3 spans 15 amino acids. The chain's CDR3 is CASSWGGVPGNTIYF. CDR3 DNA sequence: TGTGCCAGCAGCTGGGGCGGGGTCCCTGGAAACACCATATATTTT.

CDR3 protein: CASSERAGGDDEQFF. In DNA form, the CDR3 reads TGTGCCAGCAGTGAACGGGCGGGGGGCGACGATGAGCAGTTCTTC. The chain recombines TRBV2 with TRBJ2-1; 8 nucleotides match TRBD2. V trimming: 2 bases; J trimming: 8 bases; junction bases outside the gene matches: 8. The CDR3 spans 15 residues. Germline V CDR1 and CDR2: SNHLY, FYNNEI.